What follows is one T cell receptor beta chain and its context. Antigen unknown. Clones were read by immunoSEQ multiplex PCR, and TCRdb kept only the in-frame ones, dropping some. Among around 150,000 clones listed, about nine tenths were seen once. These data belong to a study of OX40 agonist ivuxolimab in advanced cancers. Autoimmune disease history or systemic immunosuppression led to patients being barred. Study-wide results and limits: The average count of expanded clones was higher among CD8+ T cells than among CD4+.

The sample in question was CD4+ or CD8+ T cells sorted from blood, obtained in a trial of the OX40 agonist ivuxolimab. The sequence was obtained from an adult with an advanced solid tumor such as melanoma, head and neck, liver or kidney cancer.

The chain's CDR3 is CASSLRGLGWSADTQYF. In nucleotides, the CDR3 is TGTGCCAGCAGCCTGCGGGGGCTGGGCTGGTCGGCAGATACGCAGTATTTT. V is TRBV28 and J is TRBJ2-3, with a weak D call TRBD2 (7 bases). Trimming shortened V by 6 bases and J by 4 bases, and 23 bases separated the two germline ends. This CDR3 is built from 17 residues. Germline V CDR1 and CDR2: MDHEN, SYDVKM.